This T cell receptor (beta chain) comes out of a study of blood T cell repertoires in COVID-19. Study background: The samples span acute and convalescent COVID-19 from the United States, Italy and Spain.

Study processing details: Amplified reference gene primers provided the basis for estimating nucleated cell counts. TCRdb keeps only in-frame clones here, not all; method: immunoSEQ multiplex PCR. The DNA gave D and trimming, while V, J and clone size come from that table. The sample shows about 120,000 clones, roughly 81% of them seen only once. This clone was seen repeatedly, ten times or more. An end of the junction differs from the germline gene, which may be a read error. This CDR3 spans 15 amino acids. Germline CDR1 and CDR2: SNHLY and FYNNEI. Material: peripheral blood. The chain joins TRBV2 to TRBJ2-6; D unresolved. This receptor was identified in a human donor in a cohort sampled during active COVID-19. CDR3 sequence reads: CASTPSLSRANVLTF. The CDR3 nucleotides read TGTGCCAGCACCCCCTCCCTCTCTCGGGCCAACGTCCTGACTTTC.